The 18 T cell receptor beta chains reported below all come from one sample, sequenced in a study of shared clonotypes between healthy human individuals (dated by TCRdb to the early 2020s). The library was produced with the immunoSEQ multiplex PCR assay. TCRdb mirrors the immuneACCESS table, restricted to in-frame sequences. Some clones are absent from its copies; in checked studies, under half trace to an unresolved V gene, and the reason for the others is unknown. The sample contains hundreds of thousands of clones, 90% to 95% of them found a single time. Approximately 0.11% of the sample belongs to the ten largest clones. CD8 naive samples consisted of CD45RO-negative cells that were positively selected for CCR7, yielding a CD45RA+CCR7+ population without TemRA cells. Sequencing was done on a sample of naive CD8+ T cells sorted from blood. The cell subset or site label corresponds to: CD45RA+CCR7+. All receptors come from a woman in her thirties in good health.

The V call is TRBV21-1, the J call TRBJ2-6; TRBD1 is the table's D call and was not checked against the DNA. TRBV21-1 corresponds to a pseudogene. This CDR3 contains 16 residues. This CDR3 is CASSAQGAQGANVLTF. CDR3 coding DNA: TGTGCCAGCAGCGCCCAGGGGGCGCAAGGGGCCAACGTCCTGACTTTC.

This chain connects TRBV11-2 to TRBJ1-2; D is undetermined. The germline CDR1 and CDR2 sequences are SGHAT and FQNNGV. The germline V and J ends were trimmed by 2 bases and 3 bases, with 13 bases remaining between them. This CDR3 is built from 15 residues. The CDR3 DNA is TGTGCCAGCAGCTTAAATGGCGGAGCAGACTATGGCTACACCTTC. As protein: CASSLNGGADYGYTF.

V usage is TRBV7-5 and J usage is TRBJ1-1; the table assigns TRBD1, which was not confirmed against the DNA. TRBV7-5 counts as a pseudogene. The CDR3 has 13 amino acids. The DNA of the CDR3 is TGTGTCAGTCCCGACATAATGAACACTGAAGCTTTCTTT. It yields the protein CVSPDIMNTEAFF.

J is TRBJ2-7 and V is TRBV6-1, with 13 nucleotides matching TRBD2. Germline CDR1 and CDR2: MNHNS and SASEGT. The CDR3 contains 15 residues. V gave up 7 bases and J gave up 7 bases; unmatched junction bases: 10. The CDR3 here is CASTLGTSGIDEQYF. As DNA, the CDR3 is TGTGCCAGCACCTTGGGGACTAGCGGGATCGATGAGCAGTACTTC.

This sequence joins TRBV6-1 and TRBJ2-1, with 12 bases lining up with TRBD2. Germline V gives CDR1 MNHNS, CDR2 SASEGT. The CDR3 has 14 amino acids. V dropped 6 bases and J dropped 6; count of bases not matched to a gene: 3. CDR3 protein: CASRRLAGVNEQFF. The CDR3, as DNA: TGTGCCAGCAGGCGACTAGCGGGAGTCAATGAGCAGTTCTTC.

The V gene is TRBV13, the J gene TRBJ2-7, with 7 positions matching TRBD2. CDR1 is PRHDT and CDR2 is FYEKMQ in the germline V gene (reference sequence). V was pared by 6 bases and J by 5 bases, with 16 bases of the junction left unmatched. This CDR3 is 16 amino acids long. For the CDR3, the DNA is TGTGCCAGCAGTCCATCCCCCGGTGGGAGGGCCAACGAGCAGTACTTC. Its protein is CASSPSPGGRANEQYF.

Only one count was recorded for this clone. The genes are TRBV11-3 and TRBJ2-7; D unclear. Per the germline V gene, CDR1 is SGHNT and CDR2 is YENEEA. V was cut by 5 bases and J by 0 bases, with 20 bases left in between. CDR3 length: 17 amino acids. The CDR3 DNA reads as TGTGCCAGCAGCCCCTGGACCGTCGGAACAAGCTCCTACGAGCAGTACTTC. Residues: CASSPWTVGTSSYEQYF.

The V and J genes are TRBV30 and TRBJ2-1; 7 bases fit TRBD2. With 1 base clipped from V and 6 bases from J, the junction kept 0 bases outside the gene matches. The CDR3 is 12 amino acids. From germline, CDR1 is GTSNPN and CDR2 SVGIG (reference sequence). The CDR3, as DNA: TGTGCCTGGAGTGCTAGCGGCAATGAGCAGTTCTTC. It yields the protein CAWSASGNEQFF.

The CDR3 region is CASGRGAEQYF. DNA of the CDR3: TGTGCCAGCGGCAGGGGGGCCGAGCAGTACTTC. This sequence joins TRBV9 and TRBJ2-7, with TRBD1 as a possible D gene (7 bases). V was cut by 7 bases and J by 6 bases, with 11 bases left in between. The V gene's germline CDR1 is SGDLS and CDR2 YYNGEE. The CDR3 has 11 amino acids.

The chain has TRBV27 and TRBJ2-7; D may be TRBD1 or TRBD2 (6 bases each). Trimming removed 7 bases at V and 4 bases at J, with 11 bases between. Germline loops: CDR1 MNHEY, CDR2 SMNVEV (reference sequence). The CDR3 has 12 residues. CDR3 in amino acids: CASIGGGYEQYF. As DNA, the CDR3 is TGTGCCAGCATCGGAGGGGGATACGAGCAGTACTTC.

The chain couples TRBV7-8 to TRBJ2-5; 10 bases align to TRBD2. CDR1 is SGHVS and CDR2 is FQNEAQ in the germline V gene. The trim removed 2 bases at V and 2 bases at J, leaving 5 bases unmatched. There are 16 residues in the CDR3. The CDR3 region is CASSLLAGVSQETQYF. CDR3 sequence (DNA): TGTGCCAGCAGCTTACTAGCGGGAGTTTCTCAAGAGACCCAGTACTTC.

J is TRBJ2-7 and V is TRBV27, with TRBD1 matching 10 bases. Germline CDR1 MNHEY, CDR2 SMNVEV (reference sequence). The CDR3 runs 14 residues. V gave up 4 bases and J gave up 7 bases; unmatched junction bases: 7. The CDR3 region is CASSSGQGVVEQYF. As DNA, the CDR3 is TGTGCCAGCAGTTCCGGACAGGGGGTAGTTGAGCAGTACTTC.

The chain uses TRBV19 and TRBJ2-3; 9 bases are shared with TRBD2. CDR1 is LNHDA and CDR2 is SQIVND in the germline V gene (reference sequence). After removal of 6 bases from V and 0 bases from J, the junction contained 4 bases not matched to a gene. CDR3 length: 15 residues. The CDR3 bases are TGTGCCAGTAGGCCCGGACTAGCGAGCACAGATACGCAGTATTTT. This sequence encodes CASRPGLASTDTQYF. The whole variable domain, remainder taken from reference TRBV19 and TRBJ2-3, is DGGITQSPKYLFRKEGQNVTLSCEQNLNHDAMYWYRQDPGQGLRLIYYSQIVNDFQKGDIAEGYSVSREKKESFPLTVTSAQKNPTAFYLCASRPGLASTDTQYFGPGTRLTVL.

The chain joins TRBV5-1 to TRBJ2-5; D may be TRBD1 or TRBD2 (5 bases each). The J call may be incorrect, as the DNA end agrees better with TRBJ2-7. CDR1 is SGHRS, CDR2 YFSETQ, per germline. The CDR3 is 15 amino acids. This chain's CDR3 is CASSYSGLNSYEQYF. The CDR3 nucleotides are TGCGCCAGCAGCTACTCGGGGCTCAACTCCTACGAGCAGTACTTC.

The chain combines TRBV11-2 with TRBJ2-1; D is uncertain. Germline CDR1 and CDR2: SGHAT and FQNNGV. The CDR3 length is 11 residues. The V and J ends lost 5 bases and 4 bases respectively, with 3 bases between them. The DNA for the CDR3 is TGTGCCAGCAGCGGGTACAATGAGCAGTTCTTC. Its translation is CASSGYNEQFF.

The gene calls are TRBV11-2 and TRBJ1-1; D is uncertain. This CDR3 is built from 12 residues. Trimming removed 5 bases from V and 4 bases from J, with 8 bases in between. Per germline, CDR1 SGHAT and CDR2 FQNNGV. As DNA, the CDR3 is TGTGCCAGCAGCCTGGTTCCCACTGAAGCTTTCTTT. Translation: CASSLVPTEAFF.

This CDR3 reads CAWSAGLVGYEQYF. In DNA, the CDR3 is TGTGCCTGGAGCGCGGGACTAGTGGGGTACGAGCAGTACTTC. This chain links TRBV30 with TRBJ2-7, with 8 bases matching TRBD2. The junction had 8 bases not matched to a gene; V was cut back by 3 bases and J by 4 bases. Germline V gene sequence: CDR1 GTSNPN, CDR2 SVGIG (reference sequence). This CDR3 has 14 residues. Full variable domain (outside the CDR3, taken from reference TRBV30 and TRBJ2-7): SQTIHQWPATLVQPVGSPLSLECTVEGTSNPNLYWYRQAAGRGLQLLFYSVGIGQISSEVPQNLSASRPQDRQFILSSKKLLLSDSGFYLCAWSAGLVGYEQYFGPGTRLTVT.

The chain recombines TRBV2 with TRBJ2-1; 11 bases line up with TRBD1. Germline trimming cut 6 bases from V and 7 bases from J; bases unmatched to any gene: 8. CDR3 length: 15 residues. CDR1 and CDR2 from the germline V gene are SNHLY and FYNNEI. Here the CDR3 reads CASSPPGQGVNEQFF. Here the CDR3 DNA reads TGTGCCAGCAGCCCACCGGGACAGGGGGTGAATGAGCAGTTCTTC.